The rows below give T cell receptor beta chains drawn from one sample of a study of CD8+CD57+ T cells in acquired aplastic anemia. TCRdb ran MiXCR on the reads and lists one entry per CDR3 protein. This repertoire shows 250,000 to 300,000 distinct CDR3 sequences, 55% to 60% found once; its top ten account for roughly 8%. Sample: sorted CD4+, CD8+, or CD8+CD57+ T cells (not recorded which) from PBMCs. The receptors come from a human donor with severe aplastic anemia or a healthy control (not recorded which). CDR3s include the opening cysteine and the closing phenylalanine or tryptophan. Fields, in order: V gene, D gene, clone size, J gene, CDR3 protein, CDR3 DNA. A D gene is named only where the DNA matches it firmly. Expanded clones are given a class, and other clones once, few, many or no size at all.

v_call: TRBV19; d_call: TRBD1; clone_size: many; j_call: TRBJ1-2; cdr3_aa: CASSVTGAASYGYTF; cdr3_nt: TGTGCCAGTAGTGTCACAGGGGCCGCTTCGTATGGCTACACCTTC
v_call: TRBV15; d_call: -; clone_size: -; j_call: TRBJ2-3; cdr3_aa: CATSRALGSTDTQYF; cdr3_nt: TGTGCCACCAGCAGAGCTCTAGGAAGCACAGATACGCAGTATTTT
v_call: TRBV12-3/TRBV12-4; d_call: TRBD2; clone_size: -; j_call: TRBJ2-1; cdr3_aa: CASSPGTSGHNEQSF; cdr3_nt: TGTGCCAGCAGTCCCGGGACTAGCGGACACAATGAGCAGTCCTTC
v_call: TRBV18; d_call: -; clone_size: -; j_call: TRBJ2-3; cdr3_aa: CASSPPGQGSDTQYF; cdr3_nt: TGTGCCAGCTCACCACCGGGCCAGGGCTCAGATACGCAGTATTTT
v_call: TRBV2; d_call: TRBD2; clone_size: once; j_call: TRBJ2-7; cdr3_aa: CASSEFQRGAGEQYF; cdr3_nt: TGTGCCAGCAGTGAGTTCCAGCGGGGGGCTGGCGAGCAGTACTTC
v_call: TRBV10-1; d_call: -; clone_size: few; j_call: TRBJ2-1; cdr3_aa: CARRYGGFSAFPEFF; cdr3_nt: TGCGCCCGGCGATACGGGGGTTTCTCGGCCTTTCCTGAGTTCTTC
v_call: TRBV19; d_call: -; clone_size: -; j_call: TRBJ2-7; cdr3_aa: CASSVPGYEQYF; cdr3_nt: TGTGCCAGTAGTGTTCCGGGGTACGAGCAGTACTTC
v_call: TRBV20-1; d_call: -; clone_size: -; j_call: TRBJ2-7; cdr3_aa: CSARRAAPGDYEQYF; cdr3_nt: TGCAGTGCTAGACGGGCTGCTCCGGGGGACTACGAGCAGTACTTC
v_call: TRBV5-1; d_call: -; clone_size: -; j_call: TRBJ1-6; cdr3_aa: CASSSGSYNSPLHF; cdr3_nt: TGCGCCAGCAGCTCCGGTTCCTATAATTCACCCCTCCACTTT
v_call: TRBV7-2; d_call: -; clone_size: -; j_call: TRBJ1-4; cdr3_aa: CASSNRDATNEKLFF; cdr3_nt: TGTGCCAGCAGCAACAGGGATGCAACTAATGAAAAACTGTTTTTT
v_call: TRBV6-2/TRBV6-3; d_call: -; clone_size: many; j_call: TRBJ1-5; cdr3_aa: CASSYYADRGNQPQHF; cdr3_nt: TGTGCCAGCAGTTACTACGCGGATAGAGGCAATCAGCCCCAGCATTTT
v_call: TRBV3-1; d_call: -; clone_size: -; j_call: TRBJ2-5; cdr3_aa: CASSPRSGGETQYF; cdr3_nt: TGTGCCAGCAGTCCAAGGTCAGGGGGGGAGACCCAGTACTTC
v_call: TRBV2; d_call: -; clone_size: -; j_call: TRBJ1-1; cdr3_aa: CASRRGGMNTEAFF; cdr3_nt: TGTGCCAGCAGGAGGGGGGGGATGAACACTGAAGCTTTCTTT
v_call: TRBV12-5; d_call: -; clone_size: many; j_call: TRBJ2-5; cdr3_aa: CASGLGTETQYF; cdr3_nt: TGTGCTAGTGGTTTGGGCACGGAGACCCAGTACTTC
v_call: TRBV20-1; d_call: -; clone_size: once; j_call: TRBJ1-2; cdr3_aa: CSAAHSGYTF; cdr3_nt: TGCAGTGCTGCCCATAGTGGCTACACCTTC
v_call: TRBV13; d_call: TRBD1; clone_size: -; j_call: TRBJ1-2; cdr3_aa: CASSLGGQGRYYGYTF; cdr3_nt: TGTGCCAGCAGCCTGGGGGGACAGGGCCGATACTATGGCTACACCTTC
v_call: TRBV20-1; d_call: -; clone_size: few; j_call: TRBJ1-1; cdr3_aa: CSARGAAYNEAFF; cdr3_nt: TGCAGTGCTAGAGGCGCAGCTTACAATGAAGCTTTCTTT
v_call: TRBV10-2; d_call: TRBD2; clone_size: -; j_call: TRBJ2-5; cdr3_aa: CASSDRAGAQETQYF; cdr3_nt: TGCGCCAGCAGTGACAGGGCGGGAGCACAAGAGACCCAGTACTTC
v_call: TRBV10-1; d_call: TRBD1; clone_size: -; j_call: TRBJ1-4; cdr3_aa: CASSESDREDEKLFF; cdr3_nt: TGCGCCAGCAGTGAGTCGGACAGGGAGGATGAAAAACTGTTTTTT
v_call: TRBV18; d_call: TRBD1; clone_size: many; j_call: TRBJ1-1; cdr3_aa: CASSPPGGNTEAFF; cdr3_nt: TGTGCCAGCTCACCTCCAGGGGGGAACACTGAAGCTTTCTTT
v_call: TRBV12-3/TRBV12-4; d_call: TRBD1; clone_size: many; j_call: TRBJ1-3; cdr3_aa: CTGGEGKSSGNTIYF; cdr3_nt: TGTACAGGGGGCGAGGGGAAAAGCTCTGGAAACACCATATATTTT
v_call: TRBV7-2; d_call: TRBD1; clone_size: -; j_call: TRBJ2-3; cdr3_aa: CASSFPGQGKDTQYF; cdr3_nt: TGTGCCAGCAGCTTCCCGGGACAGGGGAAAGATACGCAGTATTTT
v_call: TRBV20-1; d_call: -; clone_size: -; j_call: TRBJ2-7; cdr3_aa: CSAKSITPFGEQYF; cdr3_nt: TGCAGTGCTAAATCCATTACTCCTTTCGGCGAGCAGTACTTC
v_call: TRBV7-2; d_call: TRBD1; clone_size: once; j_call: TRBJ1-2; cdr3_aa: CASSFGQGYSYGYTF; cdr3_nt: TGTGCCAGCAGCTTCGGACAGGGGTACTCCTATGGCTACACCTTC
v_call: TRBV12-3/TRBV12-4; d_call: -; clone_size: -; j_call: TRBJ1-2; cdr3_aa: CASSLHSYGYTF; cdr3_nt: TGTGCCAGCAGTTTGCATAGCTATGGCTACACCTTC
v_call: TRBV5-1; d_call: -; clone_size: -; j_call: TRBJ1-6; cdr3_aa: CASSPEKNSPLHF; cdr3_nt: TGCGCCAGCAGCCCTGAGAAGAATTCACCCCTCCACTTT
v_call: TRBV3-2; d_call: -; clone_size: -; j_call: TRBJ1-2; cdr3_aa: CASSQREGWDYGYTF; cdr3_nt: TGTGCCAGCAGCCAGAGGGAGGGGTGGGACTATGGCTACACCTTC
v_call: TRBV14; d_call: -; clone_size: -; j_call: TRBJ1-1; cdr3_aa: CASSQARANTEAFF; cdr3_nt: TGTGCCAGCAGCCAGGCTAGGGCTAACACTGAAGCTTTCTTT
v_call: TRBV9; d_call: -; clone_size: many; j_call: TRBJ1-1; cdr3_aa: CASSVASHTEAFF; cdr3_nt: TGTGCCAGCAGCGTCGCCAGTCACACTGAAGCTTTCTTT
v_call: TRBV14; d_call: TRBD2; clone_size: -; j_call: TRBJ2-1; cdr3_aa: CASSARTSGGSNEQFF; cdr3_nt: TGTGCCAGCAGCGCCCGGACTAGCGGGGGATCCAATGAGCAGTTCTTC
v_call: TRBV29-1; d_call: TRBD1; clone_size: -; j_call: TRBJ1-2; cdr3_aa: CSVEEDRERGYTF; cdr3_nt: TGCAGCGTTGAGGAGGACAGGGAGAGAGGCTACACCTTC
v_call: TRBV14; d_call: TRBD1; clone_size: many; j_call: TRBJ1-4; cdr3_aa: CASSPTGRKLFF; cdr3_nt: TGTGCCAGCAGCCCGACAGGGCGAAAACTGTTTTTT
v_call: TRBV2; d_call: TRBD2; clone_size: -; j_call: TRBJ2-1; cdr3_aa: CASSETSGGAGEQFF; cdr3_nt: TGTGCCAGCAGTGAAACTAGCGGGGGGGCCGGTGAGCAGTTCTTC
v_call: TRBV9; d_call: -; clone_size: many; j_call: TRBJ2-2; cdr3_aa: CASTPGTLGTGELFF; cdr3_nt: TGTGCCAGCACCCCCGGGACCTTAGGCACCGGGGAGCTGTTTTTT
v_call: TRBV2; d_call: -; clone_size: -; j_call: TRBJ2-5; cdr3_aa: CASSRGQETQYF; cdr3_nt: TGTGCCAGCAGTAGGGGCCAAGAGACCCAGTACTTC
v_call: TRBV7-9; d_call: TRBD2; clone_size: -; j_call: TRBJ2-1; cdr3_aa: CASSVASGGYNEQFF; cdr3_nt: TGTGCCAGCAGCGTAGCTAGCGGGGGCTACAATGAGCAGTTCTTC
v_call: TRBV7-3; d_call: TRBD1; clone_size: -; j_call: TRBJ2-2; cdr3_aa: CASSLSQGTGTGIGELFF; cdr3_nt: TGTGCCAGCAGCTTATCCCAGGGCACCGGGACAGGAATCGGGGAGCTGTTTTTT
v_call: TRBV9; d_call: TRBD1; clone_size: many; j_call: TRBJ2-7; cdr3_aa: CASSATGQSYEQYF; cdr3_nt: TGTGCCAGCAGCGCCACGGGACAGAGCTACGAGCAGTACTTC
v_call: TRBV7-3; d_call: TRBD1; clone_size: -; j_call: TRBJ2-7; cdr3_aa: CASSSQGAFGEQYF; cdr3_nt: TGTGCCAGCAGCTCCCAGGGGGCGTTTGGGGAGCAGTACTTC
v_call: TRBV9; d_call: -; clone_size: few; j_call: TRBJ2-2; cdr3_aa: CASSVARVPTNTGELFF; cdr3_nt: TGTGCCAGCAGCGTAGCTCGGGTCCCGACGAACACCGGGGAGCTGTTTTTT
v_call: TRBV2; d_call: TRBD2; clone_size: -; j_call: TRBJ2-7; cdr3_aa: CASRQAGLASEQYF; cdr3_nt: TGTGCCAGCAGGCAGGCGGGACTAGCGAGTGAGCAGTACTTC
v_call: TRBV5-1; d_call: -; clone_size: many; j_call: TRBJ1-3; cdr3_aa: CASSFRDPRAGNTIYF; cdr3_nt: TGCGCCAGCAGCTTCCGGGACCCAAGAGCGGGAAACACCATATATTTT
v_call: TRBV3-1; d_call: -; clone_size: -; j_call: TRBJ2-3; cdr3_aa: CASSQDLPNPVTDTQYF; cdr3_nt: TGTGCCAGCAGCCAAGATCTTCCGAATCCCGTCACAGATACGCAGTATTTT
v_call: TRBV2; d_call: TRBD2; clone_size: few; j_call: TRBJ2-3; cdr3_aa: CASRWTSGTYTDTQYF; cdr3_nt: TGTGCCAGCAGGTGGACTAGCGGGACATACACAGATACGCAGTATTTT
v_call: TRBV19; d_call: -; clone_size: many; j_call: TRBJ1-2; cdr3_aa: CASTPPTGTPYGYTF; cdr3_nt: TGTGCCAGCACCCCACCCACAGGTACCCCCTATGGCTACACCTTC
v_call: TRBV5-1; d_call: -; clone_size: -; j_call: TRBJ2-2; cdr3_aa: CASSLDGGASTGELFF; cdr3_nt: TGCGCCAGCAGCTTGGACGGGGGCGCGAGCACCGGGGAGCTGTTTTTT
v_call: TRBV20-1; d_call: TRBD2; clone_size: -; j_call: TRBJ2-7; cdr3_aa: CSARDRLAGEQYF; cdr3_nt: TGCAGTGCTAGAGACAGACTAGCGGGCGAGCAGTACTTC
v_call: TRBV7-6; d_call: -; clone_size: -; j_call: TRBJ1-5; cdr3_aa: CASSLEGRGGNQPQHF; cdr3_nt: TGTGCCAGCAGCTTAGAGGGCAGGGGCGGCAATCAGCCCCAGCATTTT
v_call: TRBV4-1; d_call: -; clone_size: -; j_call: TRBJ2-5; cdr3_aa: CASSRRAGVSQETQYF; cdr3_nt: TGCGCCAGCAGCCGAAGGGCAGGGGTGAGCCAAGAGACCCAGTACTTC
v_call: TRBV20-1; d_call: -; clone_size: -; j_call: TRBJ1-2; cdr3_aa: CSATQELYGYTF; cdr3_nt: TGCAGTGCCACTCAAGAACTCTATGGCTACACCTTC
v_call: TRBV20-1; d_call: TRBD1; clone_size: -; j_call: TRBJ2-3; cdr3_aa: CSARGGQGGPDTQYF; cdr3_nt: TGCAGTGCTAGAGGGGGACAGGGGGGCCCAGATACGCAGTATTTT
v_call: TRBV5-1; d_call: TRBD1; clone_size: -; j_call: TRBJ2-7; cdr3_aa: CASSLDGQGASYEQYF; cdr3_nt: TGCGCCAGCAGCTTGGACGGACAGGGGGCCTCCTACGAGCAGTACTTC
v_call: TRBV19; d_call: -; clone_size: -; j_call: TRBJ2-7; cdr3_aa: CASRITPRDTYEQYF; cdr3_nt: TGTGCCAGTAGGATCACGCCCAGGGACACCTACGAGCAGTACTTC